The T cell receptor (beta chain) under discussion was sequenced for a study of TET2 disruption in CD19-targeted CAR T cells. The treatment here: autologous CTL019 cells: CD19 CAR with 4-1BB and CD3 zeta domains. Clones were sequenced by immunoSEQ multiplex PCR, and TCRdb holds only the in-frame ones, with some missing. The sample has 20,000 to 30,000 clones. In the case of this clone: The antigen is unknown. Read sequence stops 3 residues before the CDR3 end, and the germline J gene provides the missing end.

The CDR3 is 17 amino acids. Trimming at V came to 0 bases and at J to 3 bases, leaving 7 bases not matched to a gene. Per the germline V gene, CDR1 is LGHNT and CDR2 is FRNRAP. The chain employs TRBV12-5 and TRBJ1-5, with 8 positions matching TRBD1. The source is a man between 65 and 79 years old with chronic lymphocytic leukemia. The sample was CD8- CAR+ T cells sorted from cultured blood T cells, taken for CD19 CAR T cell therapy. As to subset: CD8-negative CAR-positive T cells from the infusion product. CDR3: CASGLVRQGYNNQPQHF. The part of the CDR3 DNA that was read is TGTGCTAGTGGTTTGGTACGACAGGGGTATAACAATCAGCCC.